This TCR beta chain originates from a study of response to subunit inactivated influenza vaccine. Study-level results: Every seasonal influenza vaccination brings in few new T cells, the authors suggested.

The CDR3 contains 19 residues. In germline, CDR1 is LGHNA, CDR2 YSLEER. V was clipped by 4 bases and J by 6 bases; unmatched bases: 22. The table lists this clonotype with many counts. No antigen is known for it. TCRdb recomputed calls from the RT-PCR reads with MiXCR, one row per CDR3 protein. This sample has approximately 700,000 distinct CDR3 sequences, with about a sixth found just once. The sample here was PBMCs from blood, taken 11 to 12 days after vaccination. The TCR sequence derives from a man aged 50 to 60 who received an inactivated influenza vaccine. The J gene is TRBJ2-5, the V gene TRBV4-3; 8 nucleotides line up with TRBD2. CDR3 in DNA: TGCGCCAGCAGCCCTACTATACCCTTCGGACTAGCTATTAGGAAGACCCAGTACTTC. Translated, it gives CASSPTIPFGLAIRKTQYF.